Sequencing of this T cell receptor beta chain was carried out in a study of blood T cell repertoires in COVID-19. Overall study: COVID-19 samples from acute and convalescent phases originated in the United States, Italy and Spain. PBMCs, B-cell-depleted T cells, or T cells provided the cDNA or gDNA that made up the material.

Authors' data handling: Estimated nucleated cell counts came from reference gene primer amplification. TCRdb's table, derived via immunoSEQ multiplex PCR, lists solely in-frame clones and lacks some. The V and J calls and clone size come from that table; D and trimming were worked out from the DNA. The table records over 60,000 clones, 80% to 90% of them present only once. Material: peripheral blood. This receptor was identified in a man aged 40-50 years with acute or convalescent COVID-19.

The CDR3 DNA follows: TGTGCCAGCAGTTACTCTCCGGCTCACCGCGGTGGCTACACCTTC. Translating it yields CASSYSPAHRGGYTF. The chain carries TRBV6-5 and TRBJ1-2; unclear D gene. The CDR3 extends over 15 amino acids. Trimming took off 0 bases at V and 7 bases at J, with 15 bases between the two ends. CDR1 MNHEY and CDR2 SVGAGI come from the germline V gene.